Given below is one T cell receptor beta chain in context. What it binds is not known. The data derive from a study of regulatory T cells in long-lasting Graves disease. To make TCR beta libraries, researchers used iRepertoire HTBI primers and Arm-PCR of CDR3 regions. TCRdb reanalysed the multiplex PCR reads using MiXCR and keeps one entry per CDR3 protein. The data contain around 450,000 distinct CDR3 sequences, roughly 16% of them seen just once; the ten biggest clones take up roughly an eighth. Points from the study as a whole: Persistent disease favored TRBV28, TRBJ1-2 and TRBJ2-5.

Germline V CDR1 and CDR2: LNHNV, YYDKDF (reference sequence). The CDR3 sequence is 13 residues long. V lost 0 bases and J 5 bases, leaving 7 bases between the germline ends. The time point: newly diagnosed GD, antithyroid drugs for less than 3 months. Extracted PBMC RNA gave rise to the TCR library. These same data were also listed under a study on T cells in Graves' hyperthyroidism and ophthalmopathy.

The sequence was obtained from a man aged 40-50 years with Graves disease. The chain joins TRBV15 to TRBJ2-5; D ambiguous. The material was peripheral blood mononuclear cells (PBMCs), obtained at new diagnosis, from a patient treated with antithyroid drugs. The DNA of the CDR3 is TGTGCCACCAGCAGAGATCACCGGGAGACCCAGTACTTC. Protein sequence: CATSRDHRETQYF.